This TCR beta chain comes out of a study of cytomegalovirus exposure and HLA in healthy donors. Findings and caveats of the study: One cluster of highly shared sequence variants probably arose as a sequencing artifact. Among TCR sequences, most were rare, though some public TCRs appeared in many donors.

When sampled, the donors appeared nominally healthy, though they likely had unrecorded immune exposures. V was clipped by 5 bases and J by 4 bases, with 12 bases between them. CDR1 and CDR2 from the germline V gene are LNHNV and YYDKDF (reference sequence). CDR3 size: 13 residues. With respect to this clone: Antigen: not known.

The primer mix had 60 Vbeta and 13 Jbeta primers. Sequencing was performed with immunoSEQ multiplex PCR; in TCRdb, only in-frame clones are kept and a portion is missing. The sample contains 85,000 to 130,000 clones, 65% to 80% of which appear only once. This receptor was taken from a woman aged 45-59 years in good health and CMV-seropositive. The chain uses TRBV15 and TRBJ2-7; D is perhaps TRBD1 (5 bases). Input material: PBMCs. CDR3 sequence: CATSGASAYEQYF. Written as DNA, the CDR3 is TGTGCCACCAGCGGGGCCTCCGCTTACGAGCAGTACTTC.